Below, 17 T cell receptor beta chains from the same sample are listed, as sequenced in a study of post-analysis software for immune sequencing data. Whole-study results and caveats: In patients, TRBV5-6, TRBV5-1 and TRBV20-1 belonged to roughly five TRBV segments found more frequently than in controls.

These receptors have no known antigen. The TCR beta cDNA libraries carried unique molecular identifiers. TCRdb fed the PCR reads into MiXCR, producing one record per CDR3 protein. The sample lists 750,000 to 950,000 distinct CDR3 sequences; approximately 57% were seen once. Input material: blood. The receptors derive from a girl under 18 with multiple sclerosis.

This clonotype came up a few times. CDR3 sequence (DNA): TGTGCCAGCAAGGGTAGCGGGGGGGTTAATGAGCAGTTCTTC. Protein sequence: CASKGSGGVNEQFF. V and J are TRBV28 and TRBJ2-1; TRBD2 aligns across 11 bases. V lost 7 bases to trimming and J lost 7 bases; unmatched junction nucleotides: 6. The CDR3 has 14 residues. Germline V lookup: CDR1 MDHEN, CDR2 SYDVKM.

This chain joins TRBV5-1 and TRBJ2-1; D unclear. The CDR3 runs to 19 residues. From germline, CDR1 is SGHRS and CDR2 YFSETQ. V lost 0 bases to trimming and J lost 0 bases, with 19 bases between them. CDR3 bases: TGCGCCAGCAGCTTGGCCAAGCAACGGACCCCGAGCTCCTACAATGAGCAGTTCTTC. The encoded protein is CASSLAKQRTPSSYNEQFF.

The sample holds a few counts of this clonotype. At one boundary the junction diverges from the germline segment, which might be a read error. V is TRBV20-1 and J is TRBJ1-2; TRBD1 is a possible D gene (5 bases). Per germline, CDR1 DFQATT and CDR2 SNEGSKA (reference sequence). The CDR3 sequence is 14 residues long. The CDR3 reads CSARDTGRDYGYTF. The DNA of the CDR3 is TGCAGTGCTAGAGATACCGGCAGGGACTACGGCTACACCTTC.

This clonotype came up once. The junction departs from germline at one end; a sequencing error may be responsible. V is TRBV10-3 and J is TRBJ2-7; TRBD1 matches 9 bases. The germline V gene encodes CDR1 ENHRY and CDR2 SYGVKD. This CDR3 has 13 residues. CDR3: CAISAGTGYGQYF. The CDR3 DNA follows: TGTGCCATCAGCGCCGGGACAGGGTACGGGCAGTACTTC.

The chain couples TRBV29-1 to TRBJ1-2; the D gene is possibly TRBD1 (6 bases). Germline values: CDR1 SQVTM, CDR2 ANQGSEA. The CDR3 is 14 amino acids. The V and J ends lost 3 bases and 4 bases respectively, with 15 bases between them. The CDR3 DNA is TGCAGCGTTGACGGGGGCGGTTCGTCCTATGGCTACACCTTC. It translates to CSVDGGGSSYGYTF.

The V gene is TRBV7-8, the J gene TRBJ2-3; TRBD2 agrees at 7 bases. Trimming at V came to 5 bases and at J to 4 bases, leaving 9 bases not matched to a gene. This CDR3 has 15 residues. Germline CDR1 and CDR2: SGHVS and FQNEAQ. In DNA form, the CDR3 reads TGTGCCAGCAGCCTGCGGGACTACCCCGCAGATACGCAGTATTTT. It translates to CASSLRDYPADTQYF. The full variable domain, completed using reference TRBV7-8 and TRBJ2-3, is GAGVSQSPRYKVAKRGQDVALRCDPISGHVSLFWYQQALGQGPEFLTYFQNEAQLDKSGLPSDRFFAERPEGSVSTLKIQRTQQEDSAVYLCASSLRDYPADTQYFGPGTRLTVL.

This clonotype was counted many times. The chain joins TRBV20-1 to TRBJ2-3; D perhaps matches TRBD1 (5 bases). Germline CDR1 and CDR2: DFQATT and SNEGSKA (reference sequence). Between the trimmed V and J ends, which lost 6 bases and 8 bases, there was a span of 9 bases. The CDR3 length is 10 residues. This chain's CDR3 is CSATGGTQYF. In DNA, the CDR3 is TGCAGTGCCACAGGTGGTACGCAGTATTTT.

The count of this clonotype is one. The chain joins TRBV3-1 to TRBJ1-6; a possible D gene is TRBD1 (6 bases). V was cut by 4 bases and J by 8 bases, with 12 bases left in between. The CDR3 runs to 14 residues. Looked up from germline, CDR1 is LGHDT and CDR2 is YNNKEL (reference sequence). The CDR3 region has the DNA TGTGCCAGCAGCCTGCGGGGGGCGGATTCACCCCTCCACTTT. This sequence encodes CASSLRGADSPLHF.

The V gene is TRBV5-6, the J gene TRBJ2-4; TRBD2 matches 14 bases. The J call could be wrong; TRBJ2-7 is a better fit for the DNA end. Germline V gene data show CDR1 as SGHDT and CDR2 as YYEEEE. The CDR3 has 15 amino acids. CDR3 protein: CASSLGLAGDNEQYF. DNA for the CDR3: TGTGCCAGCAGCCTGGGACTAGCGGGAGACAACGAGCAGTACTTC.

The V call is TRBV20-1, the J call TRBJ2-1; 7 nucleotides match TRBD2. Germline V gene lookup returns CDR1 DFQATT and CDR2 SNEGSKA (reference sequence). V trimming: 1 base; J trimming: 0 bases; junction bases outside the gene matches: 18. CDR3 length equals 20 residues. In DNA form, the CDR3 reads TGCAGTGCTAGAGGGGGGAGTCAGGGCGGGGGAAGTAGCTCCTACAATGAGCAGTTCTTC. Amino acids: CSARGGSQGGGSSSYNEQFF.

DNA of the CDR3: TGTGCCAGCAGTGGACTAGCGGGTGCTAGGGAGCAGTTCTTC. The encoded protein is CASSGLAGAREQFF. The chain recombines TRBV5-5 with TRBJ2-1; 11 positions match TRBD2. This CDR3 is 14 amino acids long. The germline gives CDR1 SGHKS, CDR2 YYEKEE (reference sequence). J gave up 10 bases and V 5 bases, and 8 bases lay outside the gene matches. Supplemented by reference TRBV5-5 and TRBJ2-1, the full variable domain reads DAGVTQSPTHLIKTRGQQVTLRCSPISGHKSVSWYQQVLGQGPQFIFQYYEKEERGRGNFPDRFSARQFPNYSSELNVNALLLGDSALYLCASSGLAGAREQFFGPGTRLTVL.

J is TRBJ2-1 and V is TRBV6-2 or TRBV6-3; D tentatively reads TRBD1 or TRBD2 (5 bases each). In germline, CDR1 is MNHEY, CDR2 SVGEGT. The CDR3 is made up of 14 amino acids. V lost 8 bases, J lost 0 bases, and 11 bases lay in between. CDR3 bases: TGTGCCAGCGTAGGGGACCGCTCCTACAATGAGCAGTTCTTC. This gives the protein CASVGDRSYNEQFF.

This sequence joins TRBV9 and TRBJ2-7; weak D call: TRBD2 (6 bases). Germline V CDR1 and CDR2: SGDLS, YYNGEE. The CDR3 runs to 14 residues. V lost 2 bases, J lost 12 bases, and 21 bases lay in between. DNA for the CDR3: TGTGCCAGCAGCGTGGAGGGGCCAGTCAGGACCCGGTACTTC. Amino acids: CASSVEGPVRTRYF.

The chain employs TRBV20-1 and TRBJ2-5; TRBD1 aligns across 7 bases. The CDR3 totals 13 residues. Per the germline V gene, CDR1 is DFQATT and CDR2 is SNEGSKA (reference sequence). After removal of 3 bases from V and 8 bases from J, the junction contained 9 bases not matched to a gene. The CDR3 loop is CSASAGTVFTQYF. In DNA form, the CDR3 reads TGCAGTGCTAGCGCCGGGACAGTTTTCACCCAGTACTTC.

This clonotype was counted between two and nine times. The chain's CDR3 is CSAVLAGGPYEQYF. In nucleotides, the CDR3 is TGCAGTGCCGTACTAGCGGGGGGCCCCTACGAGCAGTACTTC. The chain is built from TRBV20-1 and TRBJ2-4, with 12 bases identical to TRBD2. TRBJ2-7 explains the end of the DNA better; the J call may be wrong. CDR1 and CDR2 from the germline V gene are DFQATT and SNEGSKA (reference sequence). CDR3 size: 14 residues.

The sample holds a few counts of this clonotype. CDR3: CASQDREADTQYF. The CDR3 DNA sequence: TGCGCCAGCCAGGACAGGGAAGCAGATACGCAGTATTTT. The chain employs TRBV5-1 and TRBJ2-3; 8 bases agree with TRBD1. The CDR3 totals 13 residues. Germline V CDR1 and CDR2: SGHRS, YFSETQ. V dropped 7 bases and J dropped 4; count of bases not matched to a gene: 5. The variable domain in full, with the rest retrieved from reference TRBV5-1 and TRBJ2-3, is KAGVTQTPRYLIKTRGQQVTLSCSPISGHRSVSWYQQTPGQGLQFLFEYFSETQRNKGNFPGRFSGRQFSNSRSEMNVSTLELGDSALYLCASQDREADTQYFGPGTRLTVL.

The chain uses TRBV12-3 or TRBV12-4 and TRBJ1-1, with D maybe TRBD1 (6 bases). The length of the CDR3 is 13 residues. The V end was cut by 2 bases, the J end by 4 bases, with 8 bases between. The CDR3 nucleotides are TGTGCCAGCAGTTTAACGGGGGCCACTGAAGCTTTCTTT. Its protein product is CASSLTGATEAFF.